The 9 T cell receptor beta chains in this list originate from one sample, sequenced in a study. TCRdb re-derived calls from the 5' RACE reads in MiXCR, one entry per CDR3 protein. Of some 62,000 distinct CDR3 sequences in the sample, around 30% are singletons; the top ten hold 2.3%. What was sequenced was tumor-infiltrating naive CD4+ T cells sorted from the breast tumor. Subset indicated: naive CD4+ T cells, CD4+CD45RA+CD25-. These receptor sequences come from a female donor with breast cancer.

In regard to this clonotype: A read error is possible here, since a much larger clone lies one base away. The chain links TRBV28 to TRBJ1-1; D is possibly TRBD1 (6 bases). CDR1 MDHEN and CDR2 SYDVKM come from the germline V gene. The CDR3 runs to 15 residues. The DNA of the CDR3 is TGTGTCAGCAGAGGGGGGTTTTTGGGCTCCTCTGAAGCTTTCTTT. The encoded protein is CVSRGGFLGSSEAFF.

This clonotype came up a few times. The rearrangement links TRBV7-9 to TRBJ1-2; D possibly corresponds to TRBD1 (5 bases). The V end lost 5 bases, the J end lost 6 bases, and 16 bases lay between the germline ends. Germline lookup yields CDR1 SEHNR and CDR2 FQNEAQ (reference sequence). CDR3 size: 14 residues. CDR3 sequence (DNA): TGTGCCAGCAGCCCCTTGGGACTGGGTGATGGCTACACCTTC. As protein: CASSPLGLGDGYTF.

V is TRBV12-3 or TRBV12-4 and J is TRBJ2-2; D perhaps matches TRBD2 (6 bases). The ends were cut back, 4 bases at V and 6 bases at J, with 12 bases in the middle. This CDR3 spans 14 amino acids. The CDR3 reads CASSWGRRAGELFF. CDR3 sequence (DNA): TGTGCCAGCAGTTGGGGACGGAGGGCCGGGGAGCTGTTTTTT.

V is TRBV6-6 and J is TRBJ2-5; 9 bases are shared with TRBD1. The junction had 8 bases not matched to a gene; V was cut back by 8 bases and J by 4 bases. The CDR3 extends over 14 amino acids. Germline V gene sequence: CDR1 MNHNY, CDR2 SVGAGI (reference sequence). Here the CDR3 reads CASGVTGGAETQYF. The DNA of the CDR3 is TGTGCCAGCGGTGTCACAGGGGGCGCAGAGACCCAGTACTTC.

At least ten counts were recorded for this clonotype. V and J are TRBV12-3 or TRBV12-4 and TRBJ2-2; 7 bases are shared with TRBD1. V gave up 7 bases and J gave up 4 bases; unmatched junction bases: 12. The CDR3 sequence is 16 residues long. CDR3 in amino acids: CASKIGDRVGTGELFF. CDR3 DNA sequence: TGTGCCAGCAAGATAGGCGACAGGGTTGGCACCGGGGAGCTGTTTTTT.

The gene calls are TRBV4-1 and TRBJ2-5, with a possible D match to TRBD1 (6 bases). Trimming shortened V by 1 base and J by 3 bases, and 12 bases separated the two germline ends. The CDR3 covers 15 residues. Germline CDR1 reads MGHRA; CDR2 reads YSYEKL. This CDR3 reads CASSQAGAGEETQYF. CDR3 DNA: TGCGCCAGCAGCCAAGCTGGAGCAGGGGAAGAGACCCAGTACTTC.

The chain links TRBV4-2 to TRBJ1-3; no clear D gene. V was clipped by 1 base and J by 0 bases, with 13 bases between them. CDR3 length: 17 amino acids. CDR1 and CDR2 (germline): LGHNA, YNFKEQ. CDR3 bases: TGTGCCAGCAGCCAAGTATCGGTCCCCCACTCTGGAAACACCATATATTTT. This codes for CASSQVSVPHSGNTIYF.

This clonotype was counted only a few times. The rearrangement joins TRBV5-1 to TRBJ2-7; D is uncertain. CDR1 and CDR2 (germline): SGHRS, YFSETQ. The CDR3 totals 14 residues. Trimming removed 0 bases at V and 0 bases at J, with 7 bases between. CDR3 DNA: TGCGCCAGCAGCTTGGACGGAAGCTCCTACGAGCAGTACTTC. Its translation is CASSLDGSSYEQYF.

Comment on this clonotype: The junction and the germline gene differ at one end; a read error may be behind it. The chain couples TRBV4-2 to TRBJ1-2, with TRBD1 as a possible D gene (6 bases). Germline V lookup: CDR1 LGHNA, CDR2 YNFKEQ. CDR3 length: 16 amino acids. Written as DNA, the CDR3 is TGTGTCAGCAGCCAAGATCACGCAGGGGCGAACTATGGCTACACCTTC. Amino acids: CVSSQDHAGANYGYTF.